A single sample gave rise to the 4 T cell receptor beta chains below, sequenced in a study of T cells in Graves' hyperthyroidism and ophthalmopathy. RNA transcripts yielded amplified TCR beta CDR3 regions. The TCR CDR3 was amplified in a first-round RT-PCR using the HTBI primer set. A single record per CDR3 protein comes from TCRdb applying MiXCR to the multiplex PCR reads. The sample lists under 400,000 distinct CDR3 sequences, around 15% seen once, with approximately 19% in the top ten. Sequenced: blood. All receptors derive from a woman aged 55-75 years with Graves' ophthalmopathy.

The chain links TRBV10-3 to TRBJ1-2; TRBD1 might be the D (6 bases). The V gene lost 2 bases and the J gene lost 4 bases, with 11 bases spanning the gap. Germline values: CDR1 ENHRY, CDR2 SYGVKD. The CDR3 is 14 residues long. CDR3 DNA sequence: TGTGCCATCAGTGAGAACAGGGTGACCTATGGCTACACCTTC. Translated: CAISENRVTYGYTF.

This clonotype was observed at least ten times. The gene calls are TRBV28 and TRBJ1-6; maybe TRBD1 (5 bases). The CDR3 is made up of 14 amino acids. The germline V gene has CDR1 MDHEN and CDR2 SYDVKM. Trimming cost V 9 bases and J 8 bases, with 17 bases left between them. The CDR3 here is CASILGGGDSPLHF. CDR3 DNA: TGTGCCAGTATCCTGGGGGGTGGTGATTCACCCCTCCACTTT.

The genes are TRBV20-1 and TRBJ2-1; the D is unclear. Trimming took off 0 bases at V and 6 bases at J, with 12 bases between the two ends. The CDR3 runs to 14 residues. Germline CDR1 reads DFQATT; CDR2 reads SNEGSKA (reference sequence). The chain's CDR3 is CSARDLGRSNEQFF. In DNA, the CDR3 is TGCAGTGCTAGAGATCTAGGGCGGTCCAATGAGCAGTTCTTC.

This clonotype was counted at least ten times. J is TRBJ2-3 and V is TRBV20-1; 13 nucleotides agree with TRBD2. The ends lost 3 bases at V and 0 bases at J; junction bases unmatched: 3. CDR1 and CDR2 from the germline V gene are DFQATT and SNEGSKA (reference sequence). The CDR3 is 16 residues long. The CDR3 DNA follows: TGCAGTGCTAGCGGGACTAGCGGGACAAGCACAGATACGCAGTATTTT. This sequence encodes CSASGTSGTSTDTQYF.